Below are 26 T cell receptor beta chains sequenced from a single sample in a study of shared clonotypes between healthy human individuals. Sequencing used immunoSEQ multiplex PCR; TCRdb keeps in-frame clones, though not all of them. The table has about 1.9 million clones, roughly 95% seen once; the top ten hold approximately 1.6%. Naive CD8 populations comprised CD45RO-negative cells positively selected for CCR7, excluding terminally differentiated effector memory CD45RA+ cells. Sequences were obtained from naive CD8+ T cells from PBMCs. All receptors come from a man aged 18 to 29 in good health. Some clones in this sample may be carry-over from other donors' samples.

Of note for this clone: Other DNA sequences within the sample encode an identical CDR3. The V call is TRBV25-1, the J call TRBJ2-7; D not certain. The CDR3 spans 12 residues. The V end was cut by 9 bases, the J end by 1 base, with 10 bases between. CDR1 and CDR2 (germline): MGHDK, SYGVNS. CDR3 nucleotides: TGTGCCAGTTCCCCCGGATCCTACGAGCAGTACTTC. Translation gives CASSPGSYEQYF.

This clone was recorded a few times. The genes are TRBV28 and TRBJ1-4; 7 positions agree with TRBD1. V lost 5 bases and J lost 0; bases outside the gene matches: 6. CDR1 and CDR2 (germline): MDHEN, SYDVKM. This CDR3 spans 16 amino acids. DNA for the CDR3: TGTGCCAGCAGTGGGGGGACAGATGCAACTAATGAAAAACTGTTTTTT. The encoded protein is CASSGGTDATNEKLFF.

The chain is built from TRBV5-4 and TRBJ2-7; 7 bases map to TRBD2. Germline V gene lookup returns CDR1 SGHNT and CDR2 YYREEE (reference sequence). J lost 2 bases, V lost 4 bases, and 9 bases had no gene match. The CDR3 spans 15 residues. The CDR3 region has the DNA TGTGCCAGCAGCCGGGGGGACGGCCCCCCCTACGAGCAGTACTTC. The encoded protein is CASSRGDGPPYEQYF.

This clone was counted only a few times. This chain uses TRBV7-6 with TRBJ2-7, with 8 bases identical to TRBD2. Germline CDR1 is SGHVS and CDR2 is FNYEAQ. This CDR3 is built from 15 residues. Unmatched junction bases numbered 11, after V lost 7 bases and J lost 3 bases. CDR3 nucleotide sequence: TGTGCCAGCACCCCTCAGCGGGAGAGTAGCTACGAGCAGTACTTC. Its translation is CASTPQRESSYEQYF.

The genes are TRBV7-2 and TRBJ2-5; TRBD1 matches at 10 bases. The CDR3 has 19 residues. Germline CDR1 is SGHTA and CDR2 is FQGNSA. V lost 1 base and J lost 0; bases outside the gene matches: 11. The CDR3 nucleotides read TGTGCCAGCAGCTTAGATTGGGGACAGGGGAACCTCTACCAAGAGACCCAGTACTTC. It yields the protein CASSLDWGQGNLYQETQYF.

The genes are TRBV9 and TRBJ1-3, with TRBD1 matching over 9 bases. The CDR3 is 16 amino acids. V lost 2 bases and J lost 5; bases outside the gene matches: 8. CDR1 and CDR2 from the germline V gene are SGDLS and YYNGEE. As DNA, the CDR3 is TGTGCCAGCAGCGTGGGGACAGGGAGGCTCAGAAACACCATATATTTT. Encoded protein: CASSVGTGRLRNTIYF.

V gene TRBV11-2 combines with J gene TRBJ2-1; 10 bases align to TRBD2. The CDR3 spans 16 residues. J lost 0 bases, V lost 7 bases, and 6 bases had no gene match. Germline assignment: CDR1 SGHAT and CDR2 FQNNGV. Here the CDR3 reads CASTHSGRSSYNEQFF. In DNA form, the CDR3 reads TGTGCCAGCACCCATAGCGGGAGGAGCTCCTACAATGAGCAGTTCTTC.

V usage is TRBV7-2 and J usage is TRBJ2-5, with a possible D match to TRBD1 (6 bases). This CDR3 has 15 residues. V gave up 4 bases and J gave up 1 base, with 13 bases separating them. CDR1 and CDR2 (germline): SGHTA, FQGNSA. The CDR3 DNA follows: TGTGCCAGCAGCTCCCGACAGGAACTCCAAGAGACCCAGTACTTC. Its protein product is CASSSRQELQETQYF.

The gene calls are TRBV7-8 and TRBJ2-5; TRBD2 is a possible D gene (5 bases). V was pared by 5 bases and J by 5 bases, with 27 bases between. This CDR3 region has 18 residues. Germline CDR1 is SGHVS and CDR2 is FQNEAQ. CDR3 sequence reads: CASSPIRSAAGRGETQYF. CDR3 bases: TGTGCCAGCAGCCCCATCCGGTCAGCCGCCGGACGCGGGGAGACCCAGTACTTC.

The CDR3 is CASSYSSGEVSYEQYF. DNA of the CDR3: TGTGCCAGCAGTTACTCGAGCGGGGAGGTCTCCTACGAGCAGTACTTC. The rearrangement uses TRBV6-5 and TRBJ2-7; 7 nucleotides match TRBD2. Unmatched junction bases numbered 5, after V lost 0 bases and J lost 0 bases. Germline CDR1 is MNHEY and CDR2 is SVGAGI. This CDR3 has 16 residues.

This sequence joins TRBV19 and TRBJ2-7; D not certain. With 2 bases removed from V and 3 bases from J, the gap between germline ends came to 8 bases. Germline V gene sequence: CDR1 LNHDA, CDR2 SQIVND (reference sequence). This CDR3 is 13 amino acids long. In nucleotides, the CDR3 is TGTGCCAGTAGTATAAGCCTGCTCTACGAGCAGTACTTC. Residues: CASSISLLYEQYF.

The V and J genes are TRBV5-1 and TRBJ2-2, with 9 bases aligning to TRBD2. V was pared by 6 bases and J by 4 bases, with 4 bases of the junction left unmatched. CDR1 is SGHRS, CDR2 YFSETQ, per germline. CDR3 size: 14 residues. The CDR3 nucleotides read TGCGCCAGCATTAGCGGGAGAGGCACCGGGGAGCTGTTTTTT. Amino acids: CASISGRGTGELFF.

The V and J genes are TRBV10-2 and TRBJ2-7; TRBD2 is a possible D gene (6 bases). Germline V gene sequence: CDR1 WSHSY, CDR2 SAAADI. The CDR3 covers 12 residues. V was clipped by 5 bases and J by 6 bases, with 11 bases between them. The CDR3 DNA reads as TGCGCCAGCAGTCCGACTAGTTCCGAGCAGTACTTC. This codes for CASSPTSSEQYF.

This clone showed up just once. V usage is TRBV5-1 and J usage is TRBJ1-1; a possible D gene is TRBD1 (5 bases). This CDR3 contains 11 residues. Per the germline V gene, CDR1 is SGHRS and CDR2 is YFSETQ. Trimming cost V 6 bases and J 8 bases, with 11 bases left between them. The CDR3 region has the DNA TGCGCCAGCATTTGGGGGGGAGAAGCTTTCTTT. This encodes CASIWGGEAFF.

V gene TRBV5-1 combines with J gene TRBJ2-7; TRBD1 is a possible D gene (5 bases). Germline CDR1 SGHRS, CDR2 YFSETQ. V was trimmed by 0 bases and J by 1 base, leaving 17 bases between them. The CDR3 is made up of 17 amino acids. As DNA, the CDR3 is TGCGCCAGCAGCTTGGCCAGAACAGGCGCAGCTTCCTACGAGCAGTACTTC. It yields the protein CASSLARTGAASYEQYF.

About this clone itself: At the DNA level, this CDR3 is encoded by other sequences in the same sample as well. V and J are TRBV27 and TRBJ2-7; TRBD1 matches 11 bases. The CDR3 runs 14 residues. Per germline, CDR1 MNHEY and CDR2 SMNVEV (reference sequence). V was clipped by 3 bases and J by 6 bases; unmatched bases: 4. DNA of the CDR3: TGTGCCAGCAGTTTGCGGACAGGGGGCCGCGAGCAGTACTTC. Encoded protein: CASSLRTGGREQYF.

CDR3 coding DNA: TGCGCCAGCAGCGTGGGACAGGGTGGTAGCAATCAGCCCCAGCATTTT. It translates to CASSVGQGGSNQPQHF. The chain joins TRBV5-1 to TRBJ1-5; TRBD1 aligns across 9 bases. CDR3 length equals 16 residues. CDR1 and CDR2 from the germline V gene are SGHRS and YFSETQ. After removal of 4 bases from V and 0 bases from J, the junction contained 5 bases not matched to a gene.

The gene calls are TRBV28 and TRBJ2-7, with D possibly TRBD2 on 7 matching bases. The CDR3 totals 16 residues. Germline V CDR1 and CDR2: MDHEN, SYDVKM. Trimming left V 5 bases short and J 7 bases short, with 24 bases between. The CDR3 reads CASSIPREGHPWEQYF. The CDR3 nucleotides are TGTGCCAGCAGTATACCCAGGGAGGGACACCCGTGGGAGCAGTACTTC.

This clone has only one observation. The J gene is TRBJ1-2, the V gene TRBV29-1; perhaps TRBD1 as D (6 bases). CDR1 and CDR2 from the germline V gene are SQVTM and ANQGSEA. The CDR3 contains 14 residues. With 6 bases removed from V and 5 bases from J, the gap between germline ends came to 19 bases. The CDR3 region is CSVARGQPKYGYTF. Here the CDR3 DNA reads TGCAGCGTCGCCCGCGGACAGCCCAAGTATGGCTACACCTTC.

V and J are TRBV28 and TRBJ2-1, with 8 positions matching TRBD1. This CDR3 region has 14 residues. With 5 bases clipped from V and 4 bases from J, the junction kept 4 bases outside the gene matches. Germline CDR1 and CDR2: MDHEN and SYDVKM. The CDR3 sequence: CASSVDRVYNEQFF. As DNA, the CDR3 is TGTGCCAGCAGTGTGGACAGGGTATACAATGAGCAGTTCTTC. The variable domain in full, completed from reference TRBV28 and TRBJ2-1, reads DVKVTQSSRYLVKRTGEKVFLECVQDMDHENMFWYRQDPGLGLRLIYFSYDVKMKEKGDIPEGYSVSREKKERFSLILESASTNQTSMYLCASSVDRVYNEQFFGPGTRLTVL.

The chain has TRBV5-4 and TRBJ1-1, with 7 positions matching TRBD1. Germline CDR1 reads SGHNT; CDR2 reads YYREEE (reference sequence). The J segment lost 1 base and the V segment lost 4 bases, leaving 1 base of the junction unmatched. This CDR3 has 13 residues. The CDR3 sequence: CASSDRENTEAFF. CDR3 coding DNA: TGTGCCAGCAGCGACAGGGAGAACACTGAAGCTTTCTTT.

This CDR3 reads CATRQGGMETQYF. CDR3 nucleotide sequence: TGTGCCACCCGACAGGGAGGGATGGAGACCCAGTACTTC. J is TRBJ2-5 and V is TRBV15; either TRBD1 or TRBD2 may fit D (7 bases each). Germline assignment: CDR1 LNHNV and CDR2 YYDKDF (reference sequence). Trimming removed 8 bases at V and 5 bases at J, with 15 bases between. The CDR3 totals 13 residues.

V and J are TRBV27 and TRBJ2-2; 8 bases line up with TRBD1. Germline V lookup: CDR1 MNHEY, CDR2 SMNVEV (reference sequence). The CDR3 covers 16 residues. V was pared by 4 bases and J by 0 bases, with 4 bases of the junction left unmatched. In nucleotides, the CDR3 is TGTGCCAGCAGTTCGGACAGGGCCCCGAACACCGGGGAGCTGTTTTTT. This encodes CASSSDRAPNTGELFF.

The genes are TRBV11-3 and TRBJ2-2; D gene ambiguous. The CDR3 has 12 amino acids. The germline V and J ends were trimmed by 2 bases and 6 bases, with 4 bases remaining between them. The germline CDR1 and CDR2 sequences are SGHNT and YENEEA. The CDR3 here is CASSLSSGELFF. CDR3 DNA sequence: TGTGCCAGCAGCTTAAGCTCCGGGGAGCTGTTTTTT. The full variable domain, completed using reference TRBV11-3 and TRBJ2-2, is EAGVVQSPRYKIIEKKQPVAFWCNPISGHNTLYWYLQNLGQGPELLIRYENEEAVDDSQLPKDRFSAERLKGVDSTLKIQPAELGDSAVYLCASSLSSGELFFGEGSRLTVL.

The chain combines TRBV27 with TRBJ1-2, with D possibly TRBD1 on 5 matching bases. The length of the CDR3 is 16 residues. V was clipped by 1 base and J by 6 bases, with 18 bases between them. Germline CDR1 MNHEY, CDR2 SMNVEV (reference sequence). CDR3 in DNA: TGTGCCAGCAGTTTATTGGCAGGGTTTGAAGTTGATGGCTACACCTTC. Residues: CASSLLAGFEVDGYTF.

Here the CDR3 DNA reads TGCGCCAGCAGTGAGGGGACAGCTGTCAACACTGAAGCTTTCTTT. Its protein product is CASSEGTAVNTEAFF. V and J are TRBV10-1 and TRBJ1-1; the match to TRBD1 covers 7 bases. J gave up 2 bases and V 2 bases, and 5 bases lay outside the gene matches. The CDR3 loop spans 15 amino acids. CDR1 is WNHNN, CDR2 SYGVQD, per germline (reference sequence).